This T cell receptor (beta chain) was found in a study of T-cell reconstitution after alpha-beta-depleted transplantation in children (dated by TCRdb to about 2016). Context from the whole study: Using TCR repertoire profiling, the study followed T-cell immune reconstitution in a quantitative way in children after TCRalphabeta/CD19-depleted allogeneic hematopoietic cell transplantation.

According to the study, the label for this sample's treatment or condition signals: allogeneic hematopoietic cell transplantation with graft depleted of TCRalphabeta T cells and CD19 B cells. The transplant recipients were children given TCRalphabeta/CD19-depleted allogeneic hematopoietic cell grafts. As to this clonotype: Its target antigen remains unknown. Base-call qualities are not available, and no considerably larger clone is one nucleotide away.

The study at large found these results: The apparently early recovery of alphabetaT-cell counts about two months after transplant reportedly depended on only several hundred rapidly expanded clones that came from non-depleted graft cells. The high TCRbeta diversity at day 60 in some patients was ascribed to recipient T cells and intrathymic progenitors that had survived conditioning. Hyperexpanded clone frequencies declined over subsequent months; after one year, T-cell counts and TCRbeta diversity were mostly attributed to newly produced T cells.

V sheds 1 base and J sheds 6 bases, leaving 4 bases between their ends. The germline V gene specifies SGHTA as CDR1 and FQGNSA as CDR2. The CDR3 runs 11 residues from the cysteine to the phenylalanine. The entry retains the CDR3 DNA only, 33 bases that are in frame from base 1. Library preparation employed PCR. The instrument was an Illumina HiSeq 2500. To normalize quantification of the TCRbeta repertoire, the TCR libraries were built with molecular barcoding that relied on unique molecular identifiers. TCRdb ran its own pipeline on the public reads, namely fastp trimming at Q25 and MiXCR clone calling, and kept in-frame beta chains. Each entry is one CDR3 protein sequence, shown with its most common DNA and genes. Within this sample are about 27,000 distinct CDR3 sequences, with 6.3% of them counted one time only. Roughly 7% of the sample is held by the ten biggest clonotypes.

The receptor was isolated from a male patient between 5 and 17 years old who had a stem cell transplant for acute myeloid leukemia, so the T cells may come from the graft donor. This specimen consisted of PBMCs, mostly from graft donor cells, obtained 180 days after TCRalphabeta/CD19-depleted stem cell transplant. The sequence links TRBV7-2 to TRBJ2-7; the D gene is not confidently resolved. This receptor has the CDR3 CASSLVAEQYF. The nucleotide sequence is given as TGTGCCAGCAGCTTAGTTGCCGAGCAGTACTTC.